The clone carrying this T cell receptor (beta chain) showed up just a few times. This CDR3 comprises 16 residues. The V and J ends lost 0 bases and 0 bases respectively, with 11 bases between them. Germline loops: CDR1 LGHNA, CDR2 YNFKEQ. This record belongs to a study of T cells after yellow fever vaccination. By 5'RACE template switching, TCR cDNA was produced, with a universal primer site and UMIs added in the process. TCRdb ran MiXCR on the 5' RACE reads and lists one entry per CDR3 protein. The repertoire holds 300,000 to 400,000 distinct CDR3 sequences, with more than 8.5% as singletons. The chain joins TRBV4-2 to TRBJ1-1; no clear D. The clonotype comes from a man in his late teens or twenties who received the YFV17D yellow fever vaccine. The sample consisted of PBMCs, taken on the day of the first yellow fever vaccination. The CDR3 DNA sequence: TGTGCCAGCAGCCAAGAATTTAGGTTTATGAACACTGAAGCTTTCTTT. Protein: CASSQEFRFMNTEAFF.